Listed below are T cell receptor beta chains from one sample, sequenced in a study of long-term antiretroviral therapy in people with HIV. Sequencing was performed with immunoSEQ multiplex PCR; in TCRdb, only in-frame clones are kept and a portion is missing. The sample yields 15,000 to 20,000 clones, roughly 80% seen once. Sequenced here: unsorted PBMCs, sampled 2.3 years after starting antiretroviral therapy. These receptor sequences come from a woman between 35 and 50 years old with HIV. Each CDR3 is given without its conserved first and last residue. The D gene is left open where the match is weak.

D gene	V gene	J gene	CDR3 protein
TRBD2	TRBV7-2	TRBJ2-5	ASSLGTSGRAETQY
.	TRBV19	TRBJ1-2	ASSIVSTGGYT
.	TRBV27	TRBJ2-7	ASSPGTTAYEQY
TRBD2	TRBV5-5	TRBJ2-1	ASSLRLAGGNEQF
.	TRBV18	TRBJ1-1	ASSPSATEAF
.	TRBV29-1	TRBJ1-1	SAGSRGVLPTEAF
.	TRBV9	TRBJ1-5	ASSDDQGYQPQH
.	TRBV11-3	TRBJ2-5	ASSLDQGVQY
.	TRBV10-3	TRBJ1-1	AMRQDRQMNTEAF
TRBD1	TRBV27	TRBJ1-4	ASSSGTGGEKLF
.	TRBV14	TRBJ2-2	ASSGGDPDTGELF
.	TRBV14	TRBJ2-1	ASSQDGRAAAYNEQF
.	TRBV11-2	TRBJ1-3	ASSLGGASRRNTIY
.	TRBV5-4	TRBJ1-1	ASSSHFPGLNTEAF
TRBD1	TRBV2	TRBJ2-1	ASSGWTGRGTRGRDNEQF
.	TRBV5-5	TRBJ2-7	ASSLASGVHEQY